This T cell receptor (beta chain) was sequenced in a study of blood T cell repertoires in COVID-19. The length of the CDR3 is 16 residues. Trimming took off 7 bases at V and 0 bases at J, with 13 bases between the two ends. Germline lookup yields CDR1 LNHDA and CDR2 SQIVND (reference sequence). Under the authors' procedure: Amplification from reference gene primers served as the basis for estimated nucleated cell counts. The assay was immunoSEQ multiplex PCR, and TCRdb's table has in-frame clones only and misses some. V, J and clone size are those of that table, while D and trimming were read from the DNA. The repertoire holds about 240,000 clones, with about 85% as singletons.

The chain combines TRBV19 with TRBJ2-6; D is possibly TRBD1 (5 bases). The clonotype was recovered from a man in his sixties who had recovered from COVID-19. Sequences were obtained from peripheral blood. This CDR3 reads CASKRQYSSGANVLTF. CDR3 nucleotides: TGTGCCAGTAAAAGACAGTACTCCTCTGGGGCCAACGTCCTGACTTTC.